This T cell receptor (beta chain) was observed in a study of blood T cell repertoires in COVID-19. Study information: The analysed material was cDNA or gDNA that came from T cells, B-cell-depleted T cells, or PBMCs.

The repertoire was sequenced with immunoSEQ multiplex PCR; TCRdb's copy has only in-frame clones and lacks some. The sample lists some 150,000 clones; approximately 80% were seen once. This sequence originates from a man aged 60-69 years with active or convalescent COVID-19. Sequencing input: peripheral blood.

The CDR3 sequence is CASSPRDSTNYGYTF. The CDR3 nucleotides read TGTGCCAGCAGCCCAAGGGACAGCACTAACTATGGCTACACCTTC. The chain is built from TRBV7-8 and TRBJ1-2; 7 bases line up with TRBD1. The germline V gene has CDR1 SGHVS and CDR2 FQNEAQ. The CDR3 runs 15 residues. The V and J ends lost 5 bases and 0 bases, in that order; junction bases with no gene match: 6.